At least ten counts were recorded for the clone carrying this T cell receptor (beta chain). The CDR3 loop spans 13 amino acids. Germline V gene data show CDR1 as SGDLS and CDR2 as YYNGEE. The V gene end was trimmed by 4 bases and the J gene end by 7 bases; junction bases not matched to a gene: 3. Unsorted PBMC samples were amplified in replicate PCRs containing 300 ng DNA, some 33,000 T cell genomes. Generated by immunoSEQ multiplex PCR, the TCRdb table keeps only in-frame clones and is missing some. The repertoire has fewer than 600,000 clones, more than 70% of them found once; the top ten carry around 12%. This sample is part of a study of shared clonotypes between healthy human individuals. Across the whole study: The composition of the donors was a couple of women and a few men aged 18 to 49.

Sample: PBMCs. This rearrangement joins TRBV9 to TRBJ2-2, with 8 bases lining up with TRBD1. The sequence was collected from a woman in her thirties or forties in good health. Some clones in this sample may be carry-over from other donors' samples. In DNA, the CDR3 is TGTGCCAGCAGCCCCAGGGGGCGCGGGGAGCTGTTTTTT. Encoded protein: CASSPRGRGELFF. Complete variable domain (other parts from reference TRBV9 and TRBJ2-2): DSGVTQTPKHLITATGQRVTLRCSPRSGDLSVYWYQQSLDQGLQFLIQYYNGEERAKGNILERFSAQQFPDLHSELNLSSLELGDSALYFCASSPRGRGELFFGEGSRLTVL.